The 21 T cell receptor beta chains presented below share a single source sample, sequenced in a study of technical replicates of blood from a handful of donors. Method: immunoSEQ multiplex PCR; TCRdb's copy keeps in-frame clones and lacks some. The repertoire holds approximately 79,000 clones, 95% to 98% seen once, with about 0.29% in the top ten. The sequenced material came from T cells isolated from PBMCs. These receptors were collected from a human donor in good health.

The gene calls are TRBV4-1 and TRBJ2-1; the D gene is possibly TRBD1 (6 bases). Germline V gene sequence: CDR1 MGHRA, CDR2 YSYEKL. V lost 1 base and J lost 8, with 9 bases in between. CDR3 size: 13 residues. The CDR3 DNA is TGCGCCAGCAGCCAAGGGGGGCTGGATGAGCAGTTCTTC. It yields the protein CASSQGGLDEQFF.

V and J are TRBV11-2 and TRBJ2-7, with 9 nucleotides matching TRBD1. This CDR3 has 13 residues. Germline V gene data show CDR1 as SGHAT and CDR2 as FQNNGV. V lost 6 bases and J lost 5; bases outside the gene matches: 5. The CDR3 is CASRRTGDHEQYF. CDR3 coding DNA: TGTGCCAGCAGGAGGACAGGGGACCACGAGCAGTACTTC.

The chain has TRBV25-1 and TRBJ2-7; maybe TRBD1 (6 bases). CDR1 and CDR2 from the germline V gene are MGHDK and SYGVNS. This CDR3 spans 15 amino acids. V was clipped by 7 bases and J by 3 bases, with 19 bases between them. This chain's CDR3 is CASNTNQGSNYEQYF. The CDR3 region has the DNA TGTGCCAGCAATACCAACCAGGGGTCTAACTACGAGCAGTACTTC.

The chain is built from TRBV7-9 and TRBJ2-2, with 8 bases fitting TRBD2. V shed 5 bases and J 7 bases; nucleotides not matched to a gene: 9. CDR1 and CDR2 from the germline V gene are SEHNR and FQNEAQ (reference sequence). The CDR3 is 15 amino acids. CDR3 DNA sequence: TGTGCCAGCAGCGGGGGACTAGGCGGCGTCGGGGAGCTGTTTTTT. Translated: CASSGGLGGVGELFF.

The J gene is TRBJ2-7, the V gene TRBV11-3; D is undetermined. The CDR3 totals 14 residues. Trimming took off 4 bases at V and 0 bases at J, with 10 bases between the two ends. Germline V lookup: CDR1 SGHNT, CDR2 YENEEA. The CDR3 reads CASSSSRSSYEQYF. In DNA form, the CDR3 reads TGTGCCAGCAGCTCGAGTAGGAGCTCCTACGAGCAGTACTTC.

CDR3 sequence reads: CASSLGQQKNTEAFF. The CDR3 region has the DNA TGTGCCAGTAGTTTGGGACAGCAAAAGAACACTGAAGCTTTCTTT. The chain links TRBV19 to TRBJ1-1; 7 bases fit TRBD1. The length of the CDR3 is 15 residues. The V segment lost 5 bases and the J segment 1 base; nucleotides outside the gene matches: 7. Germline loops: CDR1 LNHDA, CDR2 SQIVND (reference sequence).

The chain links TRBV7-3 to TRBJ2-1; 12 bases match TRBD2. The CDR3 runs 16 residues. Germline CDR1 is SGHTA and CDR2 is FQGTGA. V was clipped by 4 bases and J by 7 bases; unmatched bases: 8. CDR3 nucleotide sequence: TGTGCCAGCAGCTCAGCGACTAGCGGGAGAGCTAATGAGCAGTTCTTC. Its protein product is CASSSATSGRANEQFF.

J is TRBJ1-1 and V is TRBV7-8, with 10 positions matching TRBD1. The V gene's germline CDR1 is SGHVS and CDR2 FQNEAQ. The CDR3 is 17 residues long. V shed 5 bases and J 7 bases; nucleotides not matched to a gene: 16. CDR3 amino acids: CASSPRTGGMIDVEAFF. CDR3 DNA sequence: TGTGCCAGCAGCCCTCGGACAGGGGGGATGATAGACGTTGAAGCTTTCTTT.

There are a few counts of this clone. The rearrangement uses TRBV27 and TRBJ1-1, with 11 bases matching TRBD1. In germline, CDR1 is MNHEY, CDR2 SMNVEV (reference sequence). CDR3 size: 14 residues. Trimming removed 6 bases from V and 4 bases from J; junction bases left unmatched: 4. Written as DNA, the CDR3 is TGTGCCAGCAGGGACAGGGGGCGCGCCACTGAAGCTTTCTTT. The encoded protein is CASRDRGRATEAFF.

This rearrangement joins TRBV19 to TRBJ2-7, with D tentatively TRBD2 (5 bases). The germline V and J ends were trimmed by 3 bases and 0 bases, with 15 bases remaining between them. CDR1 and CDR2 from the germline V gene are LNHDA and SQIVND (reference sequence). This CDR3 is built from 16 residues. The CDR3 reads CASSIGSAENSYEQYF. As DNA, the CDR3 is TGTGCCAGTAGTATCGGGTCAGCGGAAAACTCCTACGAGCAGTACTTC.

The J gene is TRBJ2-2, the V gene TRBV7-9, with D possibly matching TRBD1 (5 bases). The CDR3 extends over 13 amino acids. In germline, CDR1 is SEHNR, CDR2 FQNEAQ (reference sequence). V dropped 6 bases and J dropped 8 bases, with 13 bases sitting between them. The CDR3 DNA sequence: TGTGCCAGCAGAGGCAGGGTTTCGGGGGAGCTGTTTTTT. Amino acid sequence: CASRGRVSGELFF.

This sequence joins TRBV6-4 and TRBJ1-5; D is ambiguous. This CDR3 comprises 14 residues. Between the trimmed V and J ends, which lost 1 base and 9 bases, there was a span of 13 bases. Germline-derived CDR1 and CDR2 are MRHNA and SNTAGT. DNA for the CDR3: TGTGCCAGCAGTGACTGGGCAGAGTTGGGGCCCCAGCATTTT. Encoded protein: CASSDWAELGPQHF.

In nucleotides, the CDR3 is TGTGCCAGTAGTAGTCCCGGGACAGGGAACGAGCAGTACTTC. Translating it yields CASSSPGTGNEQYF. This chain joins TRBV19 and TRBJ2-7; TRBD1 agrees at 9 bases. The J segment lost 5 bases and the V segment lost 4 bases, leaving 6 bases of the junction unmatched. The germline V gene has CDR1 LNHDA and CDR2 SQIVND (reference sequence). The CDR3 has 14 residues.

The V and J genes are TRBV10-1 and TRBJ2-6, with TRBD2 as a possible D gene (6 bases). The CDR3 sequence is 17 residues long. Trimming left V 2 bases short and J 2 bases short, with 13 bases between. Looked up from germline, CDR1 is WNHNN and CDR2 is SYGVQD (reference sequence). CDR3 sequence reads: CASSERGEDPGANVLTF. The CDR3 nucleotides are TGCGCCAGCAGTGAGCGAGGGGAGGACCCTGGGGCCAACGTCCTGACTTTC.

V is TRBV6-5 and J is TRBJ2-7, with 9 bases lining up with TRBD2. J lost 6 bases, V lost 6 bases, and 9 bases had no gene match. The CDR3 has 14 amino acids. Germline CDR1 MNHEY, CDR2 SVGAGI. As DNA, the CDR3 is TGTGCCAGCAGGCCGCCAGGGACTAGCCCCGAGCAGTACTTC. Residues: CASRPPGTSPEQYF.

The chain carries TRBV5-4 and TRBJ1-1; D possibly corresponds to TRBD1 (6 bases). V was cut by 0 bases and J by 3 bases, with 12 bases left in between. Germline CDR1 SGHNT, CDR2 YYREEE (reference sequence). This CDR3 has 15 residues. The CDR3 DNA reads as TGTGCCAGCAGCTTGGGTCCAGGGGAAGACACTGAAGCTTTCTTT. It specifies CASSLGPGEDTEAFF.

The chain has TRBV10-3 and TRBJ1-1; no clear D gene. This CDR3 has 13 amino acids. Germline values: CDR1 ENHRY, CDR2 SYGVKD. Trimming removed 11 bases from V and 3 bases from J, with 16 bases in between. The CDR3 spells CALKTSRDTEAFF. The CDR3 DNA is TGTGCCCTAAAAACTAGTCGGGACACTGAAGCTTTCTTT.

J is TRBJ1-5 and V is TRBV6-6, with D hard to call. The V and J ends lost 0 bases and 4 bases respectively, with 10 bases between them. The CDR3 has 15 amino acids. Germline V gives CDR1 MNHNY, CDR2 SVGAGI (reference sequence). CDR3 nucleotide sequence: TGTGCCAGCAGTTACTCGAGTCGAGGGAATCAGCCCCAGCATTTT. Translated: CASSYSSRGNQPQHF.

The chain links TRBV19 to TRBJ1-2, with D maybe TRBD1 (5 bases). The germline V gene encodes CDR1 LNHDA and CDR2 SQIVND (reference sequence). The V end was cut by 5 bases, the J end by 2 bases, with 12 bases between. This CDR3 comprises 14 residues. In nucleotides, the CDR3 is TGTGCCAGTAGTCCCCCACAGGTGAACTATGGCTACACCTTC. Protein sequence: CASSPPQVNYGYTF.

This chain links TRBV10-1 with TRBJ2-5; D might be TRBD1 (6 bases). This CDR3 contains 13 residues. The ends were cut back, 11 bases at V and 1 base at J, with 14 bases in the middle. Germline V gene lookup returns CDR1 WNHNN and CDR2 SYGVQD (reference sequence). The chain's CDR3 is CAQRGSGQETQYF. For the CDR3, the DNA is TGCGCCCAAAGGGGGAGTGGCCAAGAGACCCAGTACTTC.

J is TRBJ2-1 and V is TRBV28; TRBD2 matches 9 bases. J gave up 6 bases and V 3 bases, and 9 bases lay outside the gene matches. Looked up from germline, CDR1 is MDHEN and CDR2 is SYDVKM. This CDR3 contains 16 residues. This chain's CDR3 is CASSFQREAGGNEQFF. In DNA, the CDR3 is TGTGCCAGCAGTTTCCAGCGGGAGGCGGGGGGCAATGAGCAGTTCTTC.